Below, one TCR beta chain is given with its context. This table comes from immunoSEQ multiplex PCR, and its TCRdb copy is limited to in-frame clones, with some not included. The table has some 190,000 clones, approximately 88% seen once. The record originates from a study of blood T cell repertoires in COVID-19. Before being deemed recovered, Cohort 3 donors had two negative PCRs, clearance, or symptom resolution. The CDR3 is 15 residues long. Trimming cost V 1 base and J 13 bases, with 19 bases left between them. Germline V gene data show CDR1 as LGHNA and CDR2 as YNFKEQ. V and J are TRBV4-2 and TRBJ1-4; D is ambiguous. Sequenced input: PBMCs or T cells enriched from blood (not recorded which). The TCR sequence derives from a woman in her twenties or thirties who had recovered from COVID-19. The CDR3 DNA is TGTGCCAGCAGCCAAGCGGACGGGAAACTGTTCGGACTGTTTTTT. Its translation is CASSQADGKLFGLFF.